Listed here are 21 T cell receptor beta chains from one sample, sequenced in a study of neurological immune-mediated disorders. TCRdb passed the 5' RACE reads through MiXCR, listing each CDR3 protein once. The sample lists fewer than 65,000 distinct CDR3 sequences; 10% were seen once. The specimen was PBMCs. Receptors originate from a man aged 70 or older with HTLV-1-associated myelopathy (HAM/TSP).

The rearrangement links TRBV5-1 to TRBJ2-7; 12 nucleotides agree with TRBD2. Germline CDR1 reads SGHRS; CDR2 reads YFSETQ. The CDR3 extends over 15 amino acids. V lost 3 bases, J lost 7 bases, and 8 bases stayed unmatched. The CDR3 DNA sequence: TGCGCCAGCAGCTGGACTAGCGGGACGGTGGATGAGCAGTACTTC. Protein sequence: CASSWTSGTVDEQYF. Full variable domain (rest looked up from reference TRBV5-1 and TRBJ2-7): KAGVTQTPRYLIKTRGQQVTLSCSPISGHRSVSWYQQTPGQGLQFLFEYFSETQRNKGNFPGRFSGRQFSNSRSEMNVSTLELGDSALYLCASSWTSGTVDEQYFGPGTRLTVT.

This clonotype was picked up many times. The CDR3 sequence is CSVATGPEAFF. The CDR3 nucleotides read TGCAGCGTGGCAACAGGTCCCGAAGCTTTCTTT. The rearrangement joins TRBV29-1 to TRBJ1-1; TRBD1 is a possible D gene (5 bases). The germline V gene encodes CDR1 SQVTM and CDR2 ANQGSEA. This CDR3 spans 11 amino acids. Between the trimmed V and J ends, which lost 6 bases and 8 bases, there was a span of 13 bases.

In this sample, this clonotype turned up many times. The chain joins TRBV5-5 to TRBJ2-7; TRBD1 matches at 7 bases. The CDR3 extends over 15 amino acids. Germline V lookup: CDR1 SGHKS, CDR2 YYEKEE (reference sequence). V gave up 0 bases and J gave up 2 bases; unmatched junction bases: 5. The CDR3 loop is CASSLAGTATYEQYF. CDR3 sequence (DNA): TGTGCCAGCAGCTTGGCGGGGACAGCCACCTACGAGCAGTACTTC.

In its sample, this clonotype was seen many times. This chain uses TRBV20-1 with TRBJ2-1; D gene uncertain. This CDR3 is 13 amino acids long. The germline V and J ends were trimmed by 0 bases and 9 bases, with 12 bases remaining between them. The germline V gene has CDR1 DFQATT and CDR2 SNEGSKA (reference sequence). The chain's CDR3 is CSARDRAWGEQFF. CDR3 in DNA: TGCAGTGCTAGAGATCGGGCCTGGGGTGAGCAGTTCTTC.

This clonotype was recorded many times. No conserved phenylalanine or tryptophan ends this CDR3, so it is likely a read error. Because the CDR3's place on the DNA is in doubt, the DNA is left out and the CDR3 is given as listed by TCRdb. The genes are TRBV20-1 and TRBJ2-1; no DNA check was done on the table's D call, TRBD2. The CDR3 contains 12 residues when both ends are counted. CDR1 is DFQATT and CDR2 is SNEGSKA in the germline V gene (reference sequence). The CDR3 sequence is CSASLAGWVRKV.

This clonotype was seen repeatedly, ten times or more. The gene calls are TRBV5-1 and TRBJ1-1; the D is unclear. This CDR3 is 13 amino acids long. V was shortened by 0 bases and J by 4 bases, with 7 bases between the two germline ends. Germline CDR1 reads SGHRS; CDR2 reads YFSETQ. CDR3 protein: CASSLAGVTEAFF. The CDR3 region has the DNA TGCGCCAGCAGCTTGGCTGGGGTCACTGAAGCTTTCTTT.

This clonotype was seen ten or more times. V is TRBV28 and J is TRBJ2-7; the D is unclear. Germline V gene sequence: CDR1 MDHEN, CDR2 SYDVKM. Trimming pared 2 bases from V and 3 bases from J, leaving 5 bases between. The CDR3 is made up of 12 amino acids. The CDR3 DNA reads TGTGCCAGCAGTTTAAGAGTCTACGAGCAGTACTTC. This gives the protein CASSLRVYEQYF.

This clonotype was counted many times. The gene calls are TRBV7-2 and TRBJ2-6, with D unresolved. V dropped 3 bases and J dropped 2 bases, with 14 bases sitting between them. The CDR3 spans 17 residues. The germline CDR1 and CDR2 sequences are SGHTA and FQGNSA. Written as DNA, the CDR3 is TGTGCCAGCAGCTTGTGGGCGGACCTTACTGGGGCCAACGTCCTGACTTTC. Encoded protein: CASSLWADLTGANVLTF.

This clonotype was picked up many times. The chain employs TRBV6-6 and TRBJ2-4, with D perhaps matching TRBD2 (6 bases). Per the germline V gene, CDR1 is MNHNY and CDR2 is SVGAGI (reference sequence). Trimming cost V 2 bases and J 4 bases, with 15 bases left between them. The CDR3 has 16 residues. CDR3 protein: CASSYGRGTQKNIQYF. The CDR3 DNA reads TGTGCCAGCAGTTACGGCCGCGGGACTCAGAAAAACATTCAGTACTTC.

This clonotype was seen many times. The chain links TRBV4-3 to TRBJ2-1; 12 nucleotides align to TRBD2. CDR1 is LGHNA, CDR2 YSLEER, per germline. With 4 bases clipped from V and 12 bases from J, the junction kept 10 bases outside the gene matches. The CDR3 extends over 15 amino acids. CDR3 DNA: TGCGCCAGCAGCCCCGGACTAGCGGGAACTTTTGGGCAGTTCTTC. The encoded protein is CASSPGLAGTFGQFF.

This clonotype was observed at least ten times. The genes are TRBV6-6 and TRBJ1-6; D remains unclear. Trimming removed 5 bases from V and 9 bases from J, with 11 bases in between. The CDR3 covers 13 residues. Germline V gives CDR1 MNHNY, CDR2 SVGAGI (reference sequence). The CDR3 bases are TGTGCCAGCAGTGATTCTGGGGTTTCACCCCTCCACTTT. Protein: CASSDSGVSPLHF.

This clonotype was recorded many times. The chain combines TRBV20-1 with TRBJ2-7; a weak D match, TRBD2 (5 bases). The germline V and J ends were trimmed by 0 bases and 4 bases, with 16 bases remaining between them. The CDR3 length is 15 residues. Per the germline V gene, CDR1 is DFQATT and CDR2 is SNEGSKA (reference sequence). CDR3 DNA: TGCAGTGCTAGAGATCTAGGAGGATCTACTTACGAGCAGTACTTC. It translates to CSARDLGGSTYEQYF.

This clonotype has a count of ten or more. V gene TRBV5-1 combines with J gene TRBJ2-7, with 10 positions matching TRBD1. CDR1 SGHRS and CDR2 YFSETQ come from the germline V gene. The CDR3 consists of 16 residues. V lost 3 bases to trimming and J lost 9 bases; unmatched junction nucleotides: 15. The CDR3 DNA reads TGCGCCAGCAGCTGGCAGTCCGGGACAGGGGTGGGGAGGCAGTACTTC. Residues: CASSWQSGTGVGRQYF.

This clonotype was found many times. The V and J genes are TRBV12-3 or TRBV12-4 and TRBJ2-5, with no clear D. This CDR3 contains 13 residues. V gave up 5 bases and J gave up 2 bases, with 9 bases separating them. Written as DNA, the CDR3 is TGTGCCAGCAGTCTCTTAAGGCAAGAGACCCAGTACTTC. Translating it yields CASSLLRQETQYF.

This clonotype was counted only a few times. The V and J genes are TRBV7-3 and TRBJ1-1; no firm D call. The V and J ends lost 3 bases and 0 bases respectively, with 11 bases between them. The CDR3 runs 15 residues. Germline assignment: CDR1 SGHTA and CDR2 FQGTGA. The DNA of the CDR3 is TGTGCCAGCAGCTTGGGAGGGCCGCTGAACACTGAAGCTTTCTTT. Translated, it gives CASSLGGPLNTEAFF.

This clonotype was seen repeatedly, ten times or more. The rearrangement links TRBV5-4 to TRBJ2-1, with D possibly being TRBD1 (5 bases). CDR1 is SGHNT, CDR2 YYREEE, per germline (reference sequence). This CDR3 is built from 13 residues. Between the trimmed V and J ends, which lost 7 bases and 6 bases, there was a span of 14 bases. The CDR3 DNA sequence: TGTGCCAGCCGCCTACGTGGGGCCAATGAGCAGTTCTTC. Its translation: CASRLRGANEQFF.

In its sample, this clonotype ranks as medium-sized (0.01 to 0.1%). The chain combines TRBV20-1 with TRBJ2-5, with 11 nucleotides matching TRBD2. After removal of 3 bases from V and 4 bases from J, the junction contained 7 bases not matched to a gene. The CDR3 is 15 amino acids. CDR1 DFQATT and CDR2 SNEGSKA come from the germline V gene (reference sequence). CDR3 coding DNA: TGCAGTGCTAGCTTAGCGGGAGGGCCGGTAGAGACCCAGTACTTC. The encoded protein is CSASLAGGPVETQYF.

Many counts were recorded for this clonotype. This sequence joins TRBV6-6 and TRBJ2-5; the D is unclear. Trimming took 5 bases from V and 5 from J, leaving 6 bases between them. CDR1 is MNHNY, CDR2 SVGAGI, per germline (reference sequence). The CDR3 is 11 amino acids. DNA for the CDR3: TGTGCCAGCAGTCCTCGGGAGACCCAGTACTTC. It codes for CASSPRETQYF.

This clonotype was seen repeatedly, ten times or more. The gene calls are TRBV20-1 and TRBJ2-1; 12 nucleotides line up with TRBD2. With V trimmed by 5 bases and J by 6 bases, 11 bases remained unmatched. The length of the CDR3 is 16 residues. Per the germline V gene, CDR1 is DFQATT and CDR2 is SNEGSKA (reference sequence). As DNA, the CDR3 is TGCAGTGCTCGGTCCCCCGGGACTAGCGGGCTCAATGAGCAGTTCTTC. Translated, it gives CSARSPGTSGLNEQFF.

At least ten counts were recorded for this clonotype. The rearrangement uses TRBV20-1 and TRBJ1-6; 7 positions agree with TRBD1. The V gene end was trimmed by 5 bases and the J gene end by 9 bases; junction bases not matched to a gene: 10. Germline V gene data show CDR1 as DFQATT and CDR2 as SNEGSKA (reference sequence). The CDR3 sequence is 14 residues long. The DNA of the CDR3 is TGCAGTGCTGTGGGACAGCCCCGCGGTTCACCCCTCCACTTT. Translation: CSAVGQPRGSPLHF.

At least ten counts were recorded for this clonotype. The chain carries TRBV6-5 and TRBJ2-5, with a weak D call TRBD2 (6 bases). V shed 2 bases and J shed 7 bases, with 14 bases lying between them. The CDR3 has 14 residues. Germline CDR1 MNHEY, CDR2 SVGAGI. CDR3 sequence reads: CASSYRIPGGTQYF. The CDR3, as DNA: TGTGCCAGCAGTTACCGGATTCCCGGGGGGACCCAGTACTTC.